This T cell receptor (beta chain) was retrieved from a study of blood T cells in healthy people across ages. The V gene's germline CDR1 is SGHVS and CDR2 FNYEAQ. The CDR3 runs 9 residues. With respect to this clonotype: A read error may produce the germline difference seen at one junction end.

With a J-beta primer mix and a sample-barcoded 5' primer, a second PCR ran about 7 to 12 cycles. Each cDNA molecule was tagged by a template-switch adaptor with 12 random nucleotides. In TCRdb, the 5' RACE reads were re-called with MiXCR into one record per CDR3 protein. Of about 510,000 distinct CDR3 sequences in the sample, about 27% are singletons; the top ten hold under 4.5%. These same data were also listed under a study on T cells of mothers and their children.

The genes are TRBV7-6 and TRBJ2-7; possibly TRBD1 for D (6 bases). This clonotype was sampled from a boy aged 2 to 10 in good health. Sequences were obtained from blood. The CDR3 reads CASSLAGGF. The CDR3 nucleotides read TGTGCCAGCAGCTTAGCAGGGGGATTC.